Below are 18 T cell receptor beta chains sequenced from a single sample in a study of T cells after yellow fever vaccination. TCRdb itself ran the 5' RACE reads through MiXCR, one entry per CDR3 protein. The table records 400,000 to 450,000 distinct CDR3 sequences, around 20% of them present only once. This material consisted of PBMCs, taken before the yellow fever booster vaccination. Receptor source: a man aged 18 to 29 who received the YFV17D yellow fever vaccine.

This clonotype has at least ten counts. The rearrangement joins TRBV7-6 to TRBJ2-5; 12 bases fit TRBD2. Germline V lookup: CDR1 SGHVS, CDR2 FNYEAQ. V lost 2 bases, J lost 4 bases, and 5 bases stayed unmatched. The CDR3 has 16 residues. DNA for the CDR3: TGTGCCAGCAGCTTACTACTAGCGGGGGGCCGAGAGACCCAGTACTTC. Protein product: CASSLLLAGGRETQYF.

The rearrangement joins TRBV20-1 to TRBJ2-2; tentative D call: TRBD2 (6 bases). The V end was cut by 3 bases, the J end by 6 bases, with 14 bases between. Germline V lookup: CDR1 DFQATT, CDR2 SNEGSKA (reference sequence). This CDR3 comprises 14 residues. DNA for the CDR3: TGCAGTGCTAGCGCGCGCGGGGAGGCCGGGGAGCTGTTTTTT. Translating gives CSASARGEAGELFF.

In nucleotides, the CDR3 is TGTGCCAGCAGCGTAGTAGTGGACTCGACTGAAGCTTTCTTT. Amino acids: CASSVVVDSTEAFF. This chain uses TRBV9 with TRBJ1-1; D is uncertain. The CDR3 totals 14 residues. V shed 0 bases and J shed 5 bases, with 11 bases lying between them. From germline, CDR1 is SGDLS and CDR2 YYNGEE.

This rearrangement joins TRBV4-2 to TRBJ1-3; D ambiguous. The germline CDR1 and CDR2 sequences are LGHNA and YNFKEQ. CDR3 size: 16 residues. Deletions cut 5 bases from V and 2 bases from J, with 16 bases between. The CDR3 DNA sequence: TGTGCCAGCAGCTCAGCGAACAGCCGCACTGGAAACACCATATATTTT. The encoded protein is CASSSANSRTGNTIYF.

This clonotype was detected a few times. The chain has TRBV7-2 and TRBJ2-7, with 10 bases identical to TRBD2. Losses at the gene ends were 6 bases for V and 2 bases for J; bases not matched to a gene: 10. The CDR3 loop spans 16 amino acids. Germline V gene data show CDR1 as SGHTA and CDR2 as FQGNSA. This CDR3 reads CASSKPGLASPYEQYF. As DNA, the CDR3 is TGTGCCAGCAGTAAACCGGGACTAGCGTCGCCCTACGAGCAGTACTTC.

This clonotype appeared a few times. The CDR3: CSGTLAGTNEQFF. DNA of the CDR3: TGCAGTGGGACCTTAGCGGGGACGAATGAGCAGTTCTTC. The J gene is TRBJ2-1, the V gene TRBV20-1, with TRBD2 identical over 8 bases. V was clipped by 7 bases and J by 7 bases; unmatched bases: 9. CDR1 and CDR2 (germline): DFQATT, SNEGSKA (reference sequence). The CDR3 length is 13 residues.

This clonotype turned up a few times. V and J are TRBV5-6 and TRBJ2-1; tentatively, D is TRBD1 or TRBD2 (5 bases each). CDR3 length equals 13 residues. The V gene lost 6 bases and the J gene lost 10 bases, with 17 bases spanning the gap. Germline V gives CDR1 SGHDT, CDR2 YYEEEE. CDR3 in amino acids: CASTPPGPREQFF. The CDR3 DNA is TGTGCCAGCACCCCCCCGGGGCCCCGGGAGCAGTTCTTC.

The table lists this clonotype with a few counts. The V and J genes are TRBV6-5 and TRBJ2-3; tentatively, D is TRBD2 (5 bases). CDR1 and CDR2 (germline): MNHEY, SVGAGI. This CDR3 comprises 15 residues. Trimming removed 4 bases from V and 3 bases from J, with 14 bases in between. In DNA, the CDR3 is TGTGCCAGCAGTTCTTTTTCTAGCCTAACAGATACGCAGTATTTT. This translates into CASSSFSSLTDTQYF.

This clonotype was counted at least ten times. The CDR3 DNA follows: TGCAGTGCTAGAGATTCGTTCGGGGATACGCAGTATTTT. Translating it yields CSARDSFGDTQYF. The chain links TRBV20-1 to TRBJ2-3; no definite D call. Germline values: CDR1 DFQATT, CDR2 SNEGSKA (reference sequence). The CDR3 covers 13 residues. Trimming removed 0 bases at V and 6 bases at J, with 10 bases between.

V usage is TRBV7-3 and J usage is TRBJ2-5, with 8 bases fitting TRBD2. J lost 5 bases, V lost 5 bases, and 13 bases had no gene match. CDR1 is SGHTA and CDR2 is FQGTGA in the germline V gene. The CDR3 sequence is 16 residues long. The DNA for the CDR3 is TGTGCCAGCAGCCCCCAAAGGCGGGGACTAGGGGAGACCCAGTACTTC. This sequence encodes CASSPQRRGLGETQYF.

V usage is TRBV5-1 and J usage is TRBJ2-1; D gene ambiguous. CDR3 length equals 14 residues. V was shortened by 4 bases and J by 0 bases, with 8 bases between the two germline ends. Germline assignment: CDR1 SGHRS and CDR2 YFSETQ. CDR3 in amino acids: CASSPDSSYNEQFF. In DNA form, the CDR3 reads TGCGCCAGCAGCCCCGATAGCTCCTACAATGAGCAGTTCTTC.

J is TRBJ1-1 and V is TRBV7-9; D is possibly TRBD1 (6 bases). The V gene's germline CDR1 is SEHNR and CDR2 FQNEAQ (reference sequence). With 4 bases removed from V and 4 bases from J, the gap between germline ends came to 13 bases. This CDR3 is built from 14 residues. CDR3 bases: TGTGCCAGCAGCTCGAGGGGGTTGGGCACTGAAGCTTTCTTT. Its protein is CASSSRGLGTEAFF.

V usage is TRBV11-1 and J usage is TRBJ2-5, with D tentatively TRBD2 (5 bases). Germline V CDR1 and CDR2: SGHAT, FQDESV (reference sequence). V lost 5 bases, J lost 7 bases, and 17 bases lay in between. The CDR3 runs to 14 residues. CDR3 sequence: CASSPGNEVGTQYF. CDR3 coding DNA: TGTGCCAGCAGCCCGGGGAATGAGGTTGGGACCCAGTACTTC. Full variable domain (rest looked up from reference TRBV11-1 and TRBJ2-5): EAEVAQSPRYKITEKSQAVAFWCDPISGHATLYWYRQILGQGPELLVQFQDESVVDDSQLPKDRFSAERLKGVDSTLKIQPAELGDSAMYLCASSPGNEVGTQYFGPGTRLLVL.

This clonotype turned up a few times. The rearrangement links TRBV20-1 to TRBJ2-3; no definite D call. This CDR3 spans 12 amino acids. Trimming took off 3 bases at V and 4 bases at J, with 8 bases between the two ends. CDR1 and CDR2 from the germline V gene are DFQATT and SNEGSKA (reference sequence). The CDR3 DNA is TGCAGTGCTAGGCCGGCTTCAGATACGCAGTATTTT. This gives the protein CSARPASDTQYF.

The chain combines TRBV7-6 with TRBJ2-1, with D possibly being TRBD2 (7 bases). V was shortened by 1 base and J by 4 bases, with 14 bases between the two germline ends. The germline CDR1 and CDR2 sequences are SGHVS and FNYEAQ. This CDR3 has 16 amino acids. In nucleotides, the CDR3 is TGTGCCAGCAGCTTAGGTGGGGGGGGCCCTTACAATGAGCAGTTCTTC. Its translation: CASSLGGGGPYNEQFF.

This clonotype has a handful of counts. The rearrangement links TRBV20-1 to TRBJ2-2; 7 bases map to TRBD1. Germline CDR1 is DFQATT and CDR2 is SNEGSKA (reference sequence). The CDR3 is 15 residues long. The trim removed 6 bases at V and 0 bases at J, leaving 7 bases unmatched. CDR3 protein: CSAIAGTANTGELFF. CDR3 bases: TGCAGTGCGATCGCCGGGACAGCGAACACCGGGGAGCTGTTTTTT.

The genes are TRBV7-9 and TRBJ2-3, with D unresolved. The V gene's germline CDR1 is SEHNR and CDR2 FQNEAQ (reference sequence). CDR3 length: 14 residues. The germline V and J ends were trimmed by 1 base and 2 bases, with 7 bases remaining between them. The CDR3 region is CASSLVSLTDTQYF. CDR3 bases: TGTGCCAGCAGCTTAGTCTCCCTCACAGATACGCAGTATTTT.

The chain carries TRBV6-5 and TRBJ1-1, with no clear D. CDR3 size: 17 residues. The V and J ends lost 4 bases and 0 bases respectively, with 18 bases between them. Germline CDR1 reads MNHEY; CDR2 reads SVGAGI. CDR3 sequence reads: CASSCKSNLVLNTEAFF. The CDR3, as DNA: TGTGCCAGCAGTTGTAAATCCAACCTGGTATTGAACACTGAAGCTTTCTTT.